The clone carrying this T cell receptor beta chain was observed a handful of times. Its antigen is not identified. TCR beta VDJ and CDR3 profiles were obtained from a genomic DNA template. TCRdb reprocessed the reads with MiXCR, giving one entry per CDR3 protein. The sample has hundreds of thousands of distinct CDR3 sequences, under 40% seen once. Trimming removed 1 base from V and 5 bases from J; junction bases left unmatched: 9. CDR1 and CDR2 (germline): LGHNA, YNFKEQ. This CDR3 contains 16 residues. The data belong to a study of CD8+CD57+ T cells in acquired aplastic anemia. Overall study results and limits: Patients and controls shared some 30 CD8+ CDR3 sequences. Significance was not reached for CD8+ Simpson's diversity between patients and controls.

In patients chosen for sequencing, flow cytometry had shown CD8+CD57+ cell expansion. The sequence derives from a human donor with aplastic anemia. The sequencing input was sorted CD4+, CD8+, or CD8+CD57+ T cells (not recorded which) from PBMCs. The J gene is TRBJ2-5, the V gene TRBV4-2; TRBD2 agrees at 8 bases. This chain's CDR3 is CASSQARVGGAETQYF. For the CDR3, the DNA is TGTGCCAGCAGCCAAGCGAGGGTCGGGGGGGCGGAGACCCAGTACTTC.